There are a few counts of the clone carrying this TCR beta chain. It was through 5'RACE template switching that TCR cDNA was made, with a universal primer site and UMIs added. TCRdb analysed the 5' RACE reads with MiXCR anew, one entry per CDR3 protein. The sample shows about 320,000 distinct CDR3 sequences, approximately 11% of them seen only once. The germline V gene encodes CDR1 MGHRA and CDR2 YSYEKL. Trimming shortened V by 5 bases and J by 0 bases, and 20 bases separated the two germline ends. The CDR3 runs to 18 residues. The data originate from a study of T cells after yellow fever vaccination.

The material was CD4+ T cells sorted from PBMCs, obtained 45 days after the yellow fever booster vaccination. The chain recombines TRBV4-1 with TRBJ2-1, with D perhaps assigned TRBD1 or TRBD2 (6 bases each). The TCR originated in a man aged 18 to 29 who received the YFV17D yellow fever vaccine. CDR3 nucleotides: TGCGCCAGCAGCACCCGGGCTGGAGGGGGGTCCTCCTACAATGAGCAGTTCTTC. It specifies CASSTRAGGGSSYNEQFF.